These 21 T cell receptor beta chains share one sample of origin, sequenced in a study of blood T cell repertoires in COVID-19. Profiling relied on immunoSEQ multiplex PCR, and the TCRdb table lists in-frame clones only, not all of them. Among more than 15,000 clones, roughly 90% were seen once, and the ten largest hold about 8.3%. Sequencing input: peripheral blood. The origin of the receptors is a human donor in a cohort sampled during active COVID-19. The donor label of this sample is uncertain.

The chain couples TRBV5-4 to TRBJ2-2, with 9 bases lining up with TRBD2. J lost 1 base, V lost 5 bases, and 3 bases had no gene match. Germline V CDR1 and CDR2: SGHNT, YYREEE (reference sequence). CDR3 length equals 15 residues. The CDR3 reads CASRPRGGNTGELFF. CDR3 bases: TGTGCCAGCAGGCCGCGGGGGGGGAACACCGGGGAGCTGTTTTTT.

The V call is TRBV23-1, the J call TRBJ2-3; 9 positions match TRBD2. TRBV23-1 carries the ORF label, with uncertain function. V shed 3 bases, J shed 0 bases, and the junction held 4 bases outside the gene matches. The length of the CDR3 is 16 residues. The chain's CDR3 is CASSHRTSGSTDTQYF. The CDR3 region has the DNA TGCGCCAGCAGTCACCGTACTAGCGGGAGCACAGATACGCAGTATTTT.

V and J are TRBV28 and TRBJ1-1, with D perhaps matching TRBD1 (5 bases). The CDR3 has 16 amino acids. Looked up from germline, CDR1 is MDHEN and CDR2 is SYDVKM. Deletions cut 8 bases from V and 12 bases from J, with 31 bases between. CDR3 in DNA: TGTGCCAGCCATATCTCAGGAGTCAGGGAGGGGAGTAGGACTTTCTTT. This codes for CASHISGVREGSRTFF. Drawing the rest from reference TRBV28 and TRBJ1-1, the complete variable domain is DVKVTQSSRYLVKRTGEKVFLECVQDMDHENMFWYRQDPGLGLRLIYFSYDVKMKEKGDIPEGYSVSREKKERFSLILESASTNQTSMYLCASHISGVREGSRTFFGQGTRLTVV.

The chain couples TRBV5-1 to TRBJ2-1; TRBD2 matches 7 bases. Germline lookup yields CDR1 SGHRS and CDR2 YFSETQ. V trimming: 0 bases; J trimming: 2 bases; junction bases outside the gene matches: 5. This CDR3 comprises 16 residues. The DNA for the CDR3 is TGCGCCAGCAGCTTGGATGGCGGGGGTGCCTACAATGAGCAGTTCTTC. As protein: CASSLDGGGAYNEQFF.

The chain employs TRBV7-9 and TRBJ1-4, with TRBD1 identical over 8 bases. The ends lost 5 bases at V and 6 bases at J; junction bases unmatched: 11. The CDR3 length is 16 residues. The germline gives CDR1 SEHNR, CDR2 FQNEAQ (reference sequence). The CDR3 protein is CASSPTGAVGDEKLFF. The CDR3 nucleotides read TGTGCCAGCAGCCCGACAGGGGCGGTGGGGGATGAAAAACTGTTTTTT.

The rearrangement links TRBV5-1 to TRBJ1-2; 12 nucleotides line up with TRBD1. J lost 8 bases, V lost 4 bases, and 9 bases had no gene match. CDR3 length: 15 amino acids. Germline V gene lookup returns CDR1 SGHRS and CDR2 YFSETQ. The CDR3 here is CASSISGTGGEGYTF. The CDR3, as DNA: TGCGCCAGCAGCATATCCGGGACAGGGGGCGAGGGCTACACCTTC.

Notes on this clone: This specimen includes other DNA sequences encoding the same CDR3. The V call is TRBV28, the J call TRBJ1-1, with D maybe TRBD1 (6 bases). Germline assignment: CDR1 MDHEN and CDR2 SYDVKM. V gave up 6 bases and J gave up 1 base, with 15 bases separating them. The CDR3 consists of 15 residues. The CDR3 nucleotides read TGTGCCAGCAGCCCTAGGGGGGGAGGGAACACTGAAGCTTTCTTT. Protein product: CASSPRGGGNTEAFF.

V gene TRBV13 combines with J gene TRBJ2-3; D is perhaps TRBD2 (5 bases). The length of the CDR3 is 16 residues. Deletions cut 1 base from V and 2 bases from J, with 13 bases between. CDR1 is PRHDT, CDR2 FYEKMQ, per germline (reference sequence). In nucleotides, the CDR3 is TGTGCCAGCAGCTTAGATGGCCTAGCAGTCACAGATACGCAGTATTTT. As protein: CASSLDGLAVTDTQYF.

This clone was found once. The V and J genes are TRBV19 and TRBJ2-2; 7 positions agree with TRBD1. Per germline, CDR1 LNHDA and CDR2 SQIVND (reference sequence). The CDR3 spans 16 residues. The V and J ends lost 7 bases and 6 bases, in that order; junction bases with no gene match: 14. CDR3 sequence (DNA): TGTGCCAGTACCTATGGGGCAGGGGGAAGTGCCGGGGAGCTGTTTTTT. Its translation is CASTYGAGGSAGELFF.

The chain links TRBV7-9 to TRBJ2-3; weak D call: TRBD2 (6 bases). Germline V lookup: CDR1 SEHNR, CDR2 FQNEAQ (reference sequence). V lost 3 bases to trimming and J lost 4 bases, with 14 bases between them. This CDR3 is built from 15 residues. DNA for the CDR3: TGTGCCAGCAGCTTCCGGGAGCGGCAGGCAGATACGCAGTATTTT. Protein: CASSFRERQADTQYF. Together with reference TRBV7-9 and TRBJ2-3, the CDR3 gives the full variable domain: DTGVSQNPRHKITKRGQNVTFRCDPISEHNRLYWYRQTLGQGPEFLTYFQNEAQLEKSRLLSDRFSAERPKGSFSTLEIQRTEQGDSAMYLCASSFRERQADTQYFGPGTRLTVL.

This sequence joins TRBV27 and TRBJ2-7; D might be TRBD1 (5 bases). The CDR3 covers 14 residues. Trimming took 0 bases from V and 3 from J, leaving 9 bases between them. Germline loops: CDR1 MNHEY, CDR2 SMNVEV (reference sequence). The CDR3 region is CASSLSTGSYEQYF. The CDR3 DNA reads TGTGCCAGCAGTTTATCTACAGGTAGCTACGAGCAGTACTTC.

This sequence joins TRBV29-1 and TRBJ2-5, with 10 positions matching TRBD1. The J call is in doubt because the DNA end fits TRBJ2-7 better. This CDR3 has 12 residues. The V gene's germline CDR1 is SQVTM and CDR2 ANQGSEA. The CDR3 region is CSVRTGGHEQYF. CDR3 DNA: TGCAGCGTCAGGACAGGGGGGCACGAGCAGTACTTC.

The chain employs TRBV6-5 and TRBJ1-1; D call uncertain. V was shortened by 0 bases and J by 4 bases, with 6 bases between the two germline ends. CDR1 MNHEY and CDR2 SVGAGI come from the germline V gene. This CDR3 has 13 amino acids. CDR3 in amino acids: CASSYSGVTEAFF. The CDR3 DNA reads TGTGCCAGCAGTTACTCGGGAGTCACTGAAGCTTTCTTT.

V usage is TRBV3-1 (or the pseudogene TRBV3-2) and J usage is TRBJ2-3; 16 nucleotides agree with TRBD2. V shed 7 bases, J shed 1 base, and the junction held 11 bases outside the gene matches. Germline V gene lookup returns CDR1 LGHDT and CDR2 YNNKEL (reference sequence). CDR3 size: 19 residues. The CDR3: CASTHSGTSGRAGTDTQYF. The CDR3 region has the DNA TGTGCCAGCACTCATTCCGGGACTAGCGGGAGGGCCGGCACAGATACGCAGTATTTT.

The sample holds one count of this clone. The genes are TRBV28 and TRBJ2-1; the match to TRBD2 covers 8 bases. V shed 11 bases and J 6 bases; nucleotides not matched to a gene: 9. CDR3 length: 13 residues. Germline assignment: CDR1 MDHEN and CDR2 SYDVKM. CDR3 amino acids: CASSGTSFNEQFF. As DNA, the CDR3 is TGTGCCTCCTCCGGGACTAGTTTCAATGAGCAGTTCTTC.

CDR3 DNA: TGTGCCAGTAGTAGCTGGATTAAGGAGGCCGGGGAGCTGTTTTTT. Protein product: CASSSWIKEAGELFF. The chain has TRBV19 and TRBJ2-2; a weak D match, TRBD2 (5 bases). Germline CDR1 LNHDA, CDR2 SQIVND (reference sequence). V was shortened by 4 bases and J by 6 bases, with 15 bases between the two germline ends. The CDR3 consists of 15 residues.

This rearrangement joins TRBV5-1 to TRBJ2-3; the D is unclear. The CDR3 spans 14 residues. V was clipped by 1 base and J by 2 bases, with 8 bases between them. Per germline, CDR1 SGHRS and CDR2 YFSETQ. The CDR3: CASSLSTVTDTQYF. As DNA, the CDR3 is TGCGCCAGCAGCTTGAGCACCGTCACAGATACGCAGTATTTT.

This clone was seen only a few times. This chain links TRBV7-9 with TRBJ1-1, with TRBD1 matching 7 bases. The V gene end was trimmed by 3 bases and the J gene end by 5 bases; junction bases not matched to a gene: 6. Germline values: CDR1 SEHNR, CDR2 FQNEAQ (reference sequence). There are 14 residues in the CDR3. The CDR3 loop is CASSFTSTGTEAFF. The CDR3 DNA sequence: TGTGCCAGCAGCTTCACCTCGACAGGGACTGAAGCTTTCTTT.

This clone was picked up one time. The sample has other DNA sequences that encode this CDR3 too. The gene calls are TRBV9 and TRBJ1-1; TRBD1 is a possible D gene (6 bases). This CDR3 is 15 amino acids long. The germline CDR1 and CDR2 sequences are SGDLS and YYNGEE. Trimming left V 0 bases short and J 0 bases short, with 9 bases between. CDR3 protein: CASSVGDRMNTEAFF. DNA for the CDR3: TGTGCCAGCAGCGTAGGCGACAGGATGAACACTGAAGCTTTCTTT.

The V call is TRBV19, the J call TRBJ1-1; 8 bases are shared with TRBD1. The V and J ends lost 6 bases and 0 bases, in that order; junction bases with no gene match: 6. The CDR3 is 15 residues long. Germline V gene lookup returns CDR1 LNHDA and CDR2 SQIVND (reference sequence). CDR3 protein: CASRRDRLMNTEAFF. CDR3 in DNA: TGTGCCAGTAGGAGGGACAGGCTCATGAACACTGAAGCTTTCTTT.

The V call is TRBV5-1, the J call TRBJ2-1; 7 bases agree with TRBD2. Per the germline V gene, CDR1 is SGHRS and CDR2 is YFSETQ. The CDR3 is 16 residues long. V lost 1 base and J lost 0; bases outside the gene matches: 4. For the CDR3, the DNA is TGCGCCAGCAGCTTGCTCGGCGGGAGCTCCTACAATGAGCAGTTCTTC. Encoded protein: CASSLLGGSSYNEQFF.